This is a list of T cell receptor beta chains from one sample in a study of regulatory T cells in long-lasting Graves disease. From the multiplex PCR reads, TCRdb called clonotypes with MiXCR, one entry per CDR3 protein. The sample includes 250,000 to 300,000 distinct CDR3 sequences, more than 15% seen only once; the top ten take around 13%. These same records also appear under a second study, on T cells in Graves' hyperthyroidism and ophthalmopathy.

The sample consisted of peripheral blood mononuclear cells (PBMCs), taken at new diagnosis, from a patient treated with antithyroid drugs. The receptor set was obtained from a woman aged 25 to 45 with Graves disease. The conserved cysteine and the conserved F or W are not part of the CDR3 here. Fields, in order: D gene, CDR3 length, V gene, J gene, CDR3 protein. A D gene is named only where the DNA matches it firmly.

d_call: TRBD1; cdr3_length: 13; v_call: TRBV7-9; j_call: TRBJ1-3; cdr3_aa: ASSSDRALRGTIY
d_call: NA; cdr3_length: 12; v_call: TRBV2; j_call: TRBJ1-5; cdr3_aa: ASSFDYSNQPQH
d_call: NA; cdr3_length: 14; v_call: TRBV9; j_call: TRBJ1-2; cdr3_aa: ASSVGPPTSNYGYT
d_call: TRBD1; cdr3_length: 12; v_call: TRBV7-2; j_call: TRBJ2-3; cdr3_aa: ASSLLTGQDTQY
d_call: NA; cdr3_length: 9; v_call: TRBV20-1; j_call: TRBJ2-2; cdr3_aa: SAGVTGELF
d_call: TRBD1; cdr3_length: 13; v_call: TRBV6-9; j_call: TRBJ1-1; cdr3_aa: ASSYPGTVNTEAF
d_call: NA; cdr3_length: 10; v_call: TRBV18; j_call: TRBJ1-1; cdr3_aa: ASSPDGAKPF
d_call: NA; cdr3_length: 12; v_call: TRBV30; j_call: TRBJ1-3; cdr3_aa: AWSVAGVGNTIY
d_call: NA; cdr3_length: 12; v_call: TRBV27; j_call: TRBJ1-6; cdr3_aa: ASSLSDRYSPLH
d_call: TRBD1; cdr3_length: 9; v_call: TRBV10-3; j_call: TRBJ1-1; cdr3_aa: AIAETGEAF
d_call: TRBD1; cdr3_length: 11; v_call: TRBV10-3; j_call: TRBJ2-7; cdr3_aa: AIRRDSSYEQY
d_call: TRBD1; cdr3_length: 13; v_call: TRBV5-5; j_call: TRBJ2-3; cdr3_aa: ASSPGTANTDTQY
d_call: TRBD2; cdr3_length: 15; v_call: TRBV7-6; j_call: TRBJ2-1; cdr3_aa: ASSLRLAGSSYNEQF
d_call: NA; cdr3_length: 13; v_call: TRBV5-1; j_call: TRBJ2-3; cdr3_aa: ASLPGGPIEDTQY
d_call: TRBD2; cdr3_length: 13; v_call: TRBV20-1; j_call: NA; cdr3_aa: SAKRLAGGTETQY
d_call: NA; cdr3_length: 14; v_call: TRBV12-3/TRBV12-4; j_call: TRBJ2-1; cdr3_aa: ASSPPGRGTYNEQF
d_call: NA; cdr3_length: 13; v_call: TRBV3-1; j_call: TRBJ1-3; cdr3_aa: ASSQDWLAGNTIY
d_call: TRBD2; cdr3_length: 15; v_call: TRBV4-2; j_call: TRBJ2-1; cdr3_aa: ASSQILSSGVGNEQF
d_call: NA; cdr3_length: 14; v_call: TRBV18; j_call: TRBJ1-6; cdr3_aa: ASSPEESSYNSPLH
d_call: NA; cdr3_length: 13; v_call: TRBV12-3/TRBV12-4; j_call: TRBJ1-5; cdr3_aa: ASRQQVNSDQPQH
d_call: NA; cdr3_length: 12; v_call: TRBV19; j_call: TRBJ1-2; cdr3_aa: ASSDDRTQFGYT
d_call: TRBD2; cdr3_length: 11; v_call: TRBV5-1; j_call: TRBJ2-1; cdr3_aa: ASHSGGANEQF
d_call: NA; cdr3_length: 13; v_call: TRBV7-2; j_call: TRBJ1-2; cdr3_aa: ASSLGLQRDYGYT
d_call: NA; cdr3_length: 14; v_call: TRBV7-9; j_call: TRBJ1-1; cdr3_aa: ASSSPLGAQNTEAF
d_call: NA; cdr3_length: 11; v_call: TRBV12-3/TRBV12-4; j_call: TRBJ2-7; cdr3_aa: ASRAFTGFEQY
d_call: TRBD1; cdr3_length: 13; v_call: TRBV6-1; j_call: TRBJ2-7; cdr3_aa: ASRQLGQGQYEQY
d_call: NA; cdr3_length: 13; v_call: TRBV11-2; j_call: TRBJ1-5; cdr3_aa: ASSQGGAKVQPQH
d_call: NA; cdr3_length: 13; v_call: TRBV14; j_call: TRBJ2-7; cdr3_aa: ASSQGRGSSYEQY
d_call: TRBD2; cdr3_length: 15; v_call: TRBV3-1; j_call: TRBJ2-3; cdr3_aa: ASRPALAGAGTDTQY
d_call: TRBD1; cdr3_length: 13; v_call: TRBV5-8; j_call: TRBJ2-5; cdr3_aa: ASSWTGTAQETQY
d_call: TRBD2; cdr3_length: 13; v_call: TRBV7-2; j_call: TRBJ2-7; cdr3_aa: ASSFNGLAGCEQY
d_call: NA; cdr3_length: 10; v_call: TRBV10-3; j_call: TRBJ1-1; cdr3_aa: ATGTGNTEAF
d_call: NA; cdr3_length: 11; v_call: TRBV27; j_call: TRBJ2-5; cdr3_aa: ASSTTGYDTQY
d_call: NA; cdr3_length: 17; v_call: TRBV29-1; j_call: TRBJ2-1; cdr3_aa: SAVGALEGVRSVYNEQF
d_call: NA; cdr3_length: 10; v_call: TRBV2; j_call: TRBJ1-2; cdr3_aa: ASTRGAYGYT
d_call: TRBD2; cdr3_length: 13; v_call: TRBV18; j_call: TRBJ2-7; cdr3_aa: ASSPPSAGMYEQY
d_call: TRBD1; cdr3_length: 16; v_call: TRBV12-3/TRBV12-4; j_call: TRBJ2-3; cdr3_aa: ASSNPPGQGTGTDTQY
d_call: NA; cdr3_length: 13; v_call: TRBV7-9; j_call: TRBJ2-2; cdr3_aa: ASSAPNSGTGELF
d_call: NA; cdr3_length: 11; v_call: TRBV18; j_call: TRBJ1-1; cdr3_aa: ASSPQPNTEAF
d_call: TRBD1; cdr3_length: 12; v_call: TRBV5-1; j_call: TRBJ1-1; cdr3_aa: ASSSGTGDTEAF
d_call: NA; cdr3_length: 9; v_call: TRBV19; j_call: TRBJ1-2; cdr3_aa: ASSMGDGYT
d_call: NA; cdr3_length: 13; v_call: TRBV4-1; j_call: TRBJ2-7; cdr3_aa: ASSADLARLGEQY
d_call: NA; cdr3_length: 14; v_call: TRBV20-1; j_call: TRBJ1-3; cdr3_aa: SARVGGPGPGNTIY
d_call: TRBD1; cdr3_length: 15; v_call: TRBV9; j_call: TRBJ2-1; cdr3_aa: ASSVALWDRGTDEQF